Here is one T cell receptor beta chain with its context. CDR3 length: 16 amino acids. Only in-frame clones appear in the TCRdb table, and some are missing; sequencing was by immunoSEQ multiplex PCR. The sample gives roughly 120,000 clones, roughly four fifths of which show up once; around 2.5% is in the top ten. The sample originates from a study of blood T cell repertoires in COVID-19. The sequence was obtained from a man over 45 with acute or convalescent COVID-19. This chain connects TRBV21-1 to TRBJ1-2; TRBD1, the table's D call, was not compared with the DNA. TRBV21-1 is flagged as a pseudogene. Source material: peripheral blood. CDR3 sequence reads: CASIGGDRRANYGYTF. Here the CDR3 DNA reads TGTGCCAGCATAGGAGGGGACAGAAGAGCTAACTATGGCTACACCTTC.